These 4 T cell receptor beta chains were all obtained from the same sample, sequenced in a study of Graves' ophthalmopathy and Graves' hyperthyroidism. Amplified material comprised TCR beta CDR3 regions derived from RNA transcripts. The workflow started with a first-round RT-PCR run with HTBI primers and then moved on to a second-round multiplex PCR. TCRdb reprocessed the multiplex PCR reads with MiXCR, giving one entry per CDR3 protein. The sample lists under 350,000 distinct CDR3 sequences; around a sixth were seen once. Material: peripheral blood. The receptors derive from an adult man with Graves' ophthalmopathy.

This clonotype was observed a few times. One end of the junction is discordant with germline, which a read error may explain. The CDR3 protein is CATSDIGQGNEQCF. The CDR3 region has the DNA TGTGCCACCAGTGATATCGGACAGGGAAACGAGCAGTGCTTC. V is TRBV24-1 and J is TRBJ2-7; 8 bases are shared with TRBD1. The V gene's germline CDR1 is KGHDR and CDR2 SFDVKD. The CDR3 covers 14 residues.

This clonotype was picked up many times. The DNA for the CDR3 is TGTGCCACCACAGGGGGACCCTATGGCTACACCTTC. Its translation is CATTGGPYGYTF. The chain recombines TRBV10-3 with TRBJ1-2; 8 nucleotides match TRBD1. CDR1 and CDR2 (germline): ENHRY, SYGVKD. Trimming at V came to 10 bases and at J to 4 bases, leaving 5 bases not matched to a gene. This CDR3 region has 12 residues.

This clonotype was recorded many times. The V gene is TRBV7-3, the J gene TRBJ2-5, with a weak D call TRBD1 (6 bases). The V and J ends lost 1 base and 4 bases respectively, with 13 bases between them. The CDR3 length is 15 residues. Per the germline V gene, CDR1 is SGHTA and CDR2 is FQGTGA. CDR3 sequence: CASSLRSQGVETQYF. The CDR3 nucleotides read TGTGCCAGCAGCTTAAGGTCACAGGGAGTAGAGACCCAGTACTTC.

This clonotype was recorded at least ten times. This chain connects TRBV5-1 to TRBJ2-7; a weak D match, TRBD2 (6 bases). The ends were cut back, 5 bases at V and 5 bases at J, with 17 bases in the middle. The CDR3 loop spans 14 amino acids. Germline V lookup: CDR1 SGHRS, CDR2 YFSETQ. This chain's CDR3 is CASSKSGGFHEQYF. Here the CDR3 DNA reads TGCGCCAGCAGTAAATCTGGGGGGTTCCACGAGCAGTACTTC.